The 27 T cell receptor beta chains in this list originate from one sample, sequenced in a study of cytomegalovirus exposure and HLA in healthy donors. Assay used: immunoSEQ multiplex PCR; TCRdb lists only in-frame clones, some missing. The profile shows some 270,000 clones, about 86% of them singletons. Specimen: PBMCs. The source of these receptors is a woman younger than 30 in good health and CMV-seronegative.

V and J are TRBV28 and TRBJ2-1; 9 nucleotides align to TRBD1. This CDR3 contains 12 residues. Trimming took 4 bases from V and 15 from J; bases not matched to a gene: 7. CDR1 MDHEN and CDR2 SYDVKM come from the germline V gene. CDR3 sequence reads: CASSSRDRATFF. The CDR3 nucleotides read TGTGCCAGCAGTTCACGGGACAGGGCGACGTTCTTC.

The chain carries TRBV28 and TRBJ1-2, with 8 nucleotides matching TRBD1. The CDR3 is 14 residues long. Germline-derived CDR1 and CDR2 are MDHEN and SYDVKM. The V segment lost 4 bases and the J segment 5 bases; nucleotides outside the gene matches: 6. The CDR3 bases are TGTGCCAGCAGTTCCGGGACAGGAAGGTATGGCTACACCTTC. Translation: CASSSGTGRYGYTF.

V gene TRBV14 combines with J gene TRBJ1-1; no clear D. Trimming cost V 4 bases and J 1 base, with 7 bases left between them. The germline V gene has CDR1 SGHDN and CDR2 FVKESK. The CDR3 consists of 13 residues. The CDR3 DNA follows: TGTGCCAGCAGCCCCGCCGGGAACACTGAAGCTTTCTTT. Protein: CASSPAGNTEAFF.

The chain uses TRBV7-3 and TRBJ1-1; possible D gene TRBD1, 6 bases. V shed 5 bases and J shed 11 bases, with 18 bases lying between them. The CDR3 totals 13 residues. Germline V gene lookup returns CDR1 SGHTA and CDR2 FQGTGA. The chain's CDR3 is CASSGDIRSAAFF. The CDR3, as DNA: TGTGCCAGCAGCGGGGACATCCGAAGTGCGGCTTTCTTT.

This clone was seen a handful of times. The V gene is TRBV18, the J gene TRBJ1-2; TRBD1 might be the D (6 bases). CDR3 length: 13 residues. The V and J ends lost 6 bases and 5 bases respectively, with 13 bases between them. CDR1 is KGHSH and CDR2 is LQKENI in the germline V gene. The CDR3 spells CASSSDSRYGYTF. In nucleotides, the CDR3 is TGTGCCAGCTCTTCGGACAGCCGATATGGCTACACCTTC. Variable domain in full (rest from reference TRBV18 and TRBJ1-2): NAGVMQNPRHLVRRRGQEARLRCSPMKGHSHVYWYRQLPEEGLKFMVYLQKENIIDESGMPKERFSAEFPKEGPSILRIQQVVRGDSAAYFCASSSDSRYGYTFGSGTRLTVV.

In this sample, this clone turned up a few times. The V call is TRBV10-1, the J call TRBJ1-6; D is perhaps TRBD1 (5 bases). CDR3 length equals 13 residues. The germline V gene has CDR1 WNHNN and CDR2 SYGVQD (reference sequence). Trimming cost V 6 bases and J 3 bases, with 6 bases left between them. CDR3 in amino acids: CASRTVYNSPLHF. For the CDR3, the DNA is TGCGCCAGCAGGACAGTCTATAATTCACCCCTCCACTTT.

This clone was seen only once. The chain uses TRBV5-1 and TRBJ1-3; tentatively, D is TRBD1 (6 bases). CDR3 length: 16 amino acids. Deletions cut 4 bases from V and 0 bases from J, with 14 bases between. Germline V gives CDR1 SGHRS, CDR2 YFSETQ. CDR3 loop: CASSLEDRPSGNTIYF. In nucleotides, the CDR3 is TGCGCCAGCAGCCTGGAAGACAGGCCCTCTGGAAACACCATATATTTT.

J is TRBJ2-7 and V is TRBV5-6; a weak D match, TRBD2 (6 bases). V was shortened by 4 bases and J by 2 bases, with 13 bases between the two germline ends. The CDR3 totals 14 residues. Per germline, CDR1 SGHDT and CDR2 YYEEEE. The DNA of the CDR3 is TGTGCCAGCAGCGGTAGGAGGGGAGCCTACGAGCAGTACTTC. This sequence encodes CASSGRRGAYEQYF.

The rearrangement uses TRBV6-1 and TRBJ1-1; possibly TRBD1 for D (6 bases). Looked up from germline, CDR1 is MNHNS and CDR2 is SASEGT. The CDR3 has 14 residues. Trimming shortened V by 5 bases and J by 0 bases, and 10 bases separated the two germline ends. The CDR3 nucleotides read TGTGCCAGCAGTTTAACAGGGCTGAACACTGAAGCTTTCTTT. Amino acids: CASSLTGLNTEAFF.

The V call is TRBV27, the J call TRBJ2-3; D call uncertain. V was clipped by 5 bases and J by 1 base, with 10 bases between them. The length of the CDR3 is 14 residues. Germline V gene lookup returns CDR1 MNHEY and CDR2 SMNVEV (reference sequence). The CDR3 spells CASSNGFGTDTQYF. As DNA, the CDR3 is TGTGCCAGCAGTAACGGGTTCGGCACAGATACGCAGTATTTT.

The chain joins TRBV5-1 to TRBJ1-1; 8 bases are shared with TRBD1. Germline V gene sequence: CDR1 SGHRS, CDR2 YFSETQ. The V segment lost 1 base and the J segment 4 bases; nucleotides outside the gene matches: 6. CDR3 size: 15 residues. In DNA form, the CDR3 reads TGCGCCAGCAGCTTGCTCACCAGGGGGCGCACTGAAGCTTTCTTT. It encodes CASSLLTRGRTEAFF.

The chain joins TRBV14 to TRBJ1-2; D gene uncertain. The CDR3 runs to 15 residues. Germline CDR1 SGHDN, CDR2 FVKESK. Trimming removed 5 bases at V and 4 bases at J, with 17 bases between. The CDR3 loop reads CASSFNSALGYGYTF. The CDR3 nucleotides read TGTGCCAGCAGCTTTAATTCCGCCCTCGGCTATGGCTACACCTTC.

The chain combines TRBV28 with TRBJ1-2; unclear D gene. Germline V gene lookup returns CDR1 MDHEN and CDR2 SYDVKM. CDR3 length: 12 amino acids. V lost 3 bases and J lost 4, with 6 bases in between. CDR3 loop: CASSFYRYGYTF. As DNA, the CDR3 is TGTGCCAGCAGTTTCTATCGCTATGGCTACACCTTC.

The chain combines TRBV25-1 with TRBJ1-1; 9 bases map to TRBD1. Germline V CDR1 and CDR2: MGHDK, SYGVNS. V gave up 6 bases and J gave up 1 base; unmatched junction bases: 3. The CDR3 covers 14 residues. The CDR3 nucleotides are TGTGCCAGCAGACGGACAGGGGAGAACACTGAAGCTTTCTTT. Its translation: CASRRTGENTEAFF.

In regard to this clone: One end of the junction is discordant with germline, which a read error may explain. The gene calls are TRBV5-1 and TRBJ1-4, with TRBD1 identical over 7 bases. The germline CDR1 and CDR2 sequences are SGHRS and YFSETQ. This CDR3 is 13 amino acids long. For the CDR3, the DNA is TGTGCCAGCAGCAAAGGGACAGTTGAAAAACTGTTTTTT. It is translated as CASSKGTVEKLFF.

This chain connects TRBV9 to TRBJ1-2; D is undetermined. The CDR3 has 14 amino acids. CDR1 and CDR2 (germline): SGDLS, YYNGEE. The V gene lost 4 bases and the J gene lost 2 bases, with 12 bases spanning the gap. For the CDR3, the DNA is TGTGCCAGCAGCCCTTCCACAGCCAACTATGGCTACACCTTC. Its translation is CASSPSTANYGYTF.

The V and J genes are TRBV5-6 and TRBJ2-5, with 8 bases fitting TRBD1. The CDR3 covers 15 residues. Trimming took 3 bases from V and 5 from J; bases not matched to a gene: 9. The germline gives CDR1 SGHDT, CDR2 YYEEEE. The CDR3 protein is CASSSWTGSGETQYF. As DNA, the CDR3 is TGTGCCAGCAGCTCTTGGACAGGGAGTGGGGAGACCCAGTACTTC.

The chain joins TRBV28 to TRBJ2-3, with D perhaps matching TRBD2 (6 bases). This CDR3 is built from 16 residues. The V and J ends lost 3 bases and 2 bases respectively, with 15 bases between them. Looked up from germline, CDR1 is MDHEN and CDR2 is SYDVKM. CDR3 sequence (DNA): TGTGCCAGCAGTTTGATAGTAGCGGTGAACACAGATACGCAGTATTTT. Amino acids: CASSLIVAVNTDTQYF. Full variable domain (rest looked up from reference TRBV28 and TRBJ2-3): DVKVTQSSRYLVKRTGEKVFLECVQDMDHENMFWYRQDPGLGLRLIYFSYDVKMKEKGDIPEGYSVSREKKERFSLILESASTNQTSMYLCASSLIVAVNTDTQYFGPGTRLTVL.

The V gene is TRBV6-5, the J gene TRBJ2-7; a possible D gene is TRBD2 (6 bases). Germline CDR1 and CDR2: MNHEY and SVGAGI. The CDR3 has 15 residues. V was clipped by 2 bases and J by 0 bases, with 11 bases between them. The CDR3 protein is CASSYMRDFSYEQYF. The CDR3, as DNA: TGTGCCAGCAGTTACATGAGGGACTTCTCCTACGAGCAGTACTTC.

The chain joins TRBV30 to TRBJ2-7, with 10 bases lining up with TRBD1. The CDR3 has 14 residues. Unmatched junction bases numbered 7, after V lost 4 bases and J lost 4 bases. Germline CDR1 reads GTSNPN; CDR2 reads SVGIG (reference sequence). DNA for the CDR3: TGTGCCTGGAAAACCGGGACAGGGGAATACGAGCAGTACTTC. Protein: CAWKTGTGEYEQYF.

The genes are TRBV27 and TRBJ2-5; TRBD2 aligns across 7 bases. J lost 3 bases, V lost 3 bases, and 4 bases had no gene match. The CDR3 consists of 14 residues. Germline CDR1 MNHEY, CDR2 SMNVEV (reference sequence). DNA for the CDR3: TGTGCCAGCAGTTTTAGACTAGCCAAAGAGACCCAGTACTTC. It is translated as CASSFRLAKETQYF.

The V call is TRBV30, the J call TRBJ2-4; 7 bases fit TRBD2. CDR1 and CDR2 (germline): GTSNPN, SVGIG (reference sequence). The CDR3 is 14 residues long. Unmatched junction bases numbered 10, after V lost 4 bases and J lost 7 bases. CDR3 sequence (DNA): TGTGCCTGGATTCCAGGGCTAGCGGCCAACATTCAGTACTTC. Encoded protein: CAWIPGLAANIQYF.

The V and J genes are TRBV30 and TRBJ1-3; D gene uncertain. The CDR3 runs to 14 residues. V shed 2 bases and J shed 0 bases, with 8 bases lying between them. Germline assignment: CDR1 GTSNPN and CDR2 SVGIG (reference sequence). The CDR3 protein is CAWSPVSSGNTIYF. CDR3 nucleotide sequence: TGTGCCTGGAGTCCCGTCAGCTCTGGAAACACCATATATTTT.

The chain joins TRBV5-1 to TRBJ2-7; 10 bases match TRBD1. V lost 4 bases and J lost 5; bases outside the gene matches: 6. The CDR3 has 14 amino acids. Germline V gene lookup returns CDR1 SGHRS and CDR2 YFSETQ. Here the CDR3 DNA reads TGCGCCAGCAGCCGGGGACAGGGGTACGACGAGCAGTACTTC. The encoded protein is CASSRGQGYDEQYF.

V is TRBV28 and J is TRBJ2-2; a weak D match, TRBD1 (6 bases). CDR1 and CDR2 from the germline V gene are MDHEN and SYDVKM. Trimming removed 10 bases from V and 1 base from J, with 13 bases in between. There are 14 residues in the CDR3. DNA for the CDR3: TGTGCCACGATCAAGGGACAGAACACCGGGGAGCTGTTTTTT. This translates into CATIKGQNTGELFF.

CDR3 nucleotide sequence: TGTGCCAGCACCGACCCGACAGGGGGTGGGCCCCAGCATTTT. As protein: CASTDPTGGGPQHF. The rearrangement uses TRBV6-4 and TRBJ1-5, with 9 bases fitting TRBD1. V gave up 7 bases and J gave up 9 bases; unmatched junction bases: 10. CDR1 MRHNA and CDR2 SNTAGT come from the germline V gene. The CDR3 extends over 14 amino acids.

The V gene is TRBV7-3, the J gene TRBJ2-5; no clear D gene. This CDR3 contains 13 residues. Germline-derived CDR1 and CDR2 are SGHTA and FQGTGA. Between the trimmed V and J ends, which lost 1 base and 3 bases, there was a span of 6 bases. The CDR3 coding sequence is TGTGCCAGCAGCTTAATTCGGGAAGAGACCCAGTACTTC. This codes for CASSLIREETQYF.